This is a list of T cell receptor beta chains from one sample in a study of T cell responses to AZD1222 COVID-19 vaccine. Generated by immunoSEQ multiplex PCR, the TCRdb table keeps only in-frame clones and is missing some. The repertoire holds around 200,000 clones, with 88% as singletons. The sequencing here drew on peripheral blood, taken on day 0 of AZD1222 vaccination. These receptors came from an adult in good health. Each CDR3 is given with its conserved first and last residue. The D gene is left open where the match is weak. Clone size appears in some rows only: once, few, many, or a class for an expanded clone.

v_call: TRBV12-3/TRBV12-4; clone_size: NA; j_call: TRBJ2-1; d_call: NA; cdr3_nt: TGTGCCAGCAGTCAGGGGGGAGAGCAGTTCTTC; cdr3_aa: CASSQGGEQFF
v_call: TRBV11-2; clone_size: few; j_call: TRBJ1-2; d_call: TRBD1; cdr3_nt: TGTGCCAGCAGCTCTAGACAGGGTATCTATGGCTACACCTTC; cdr3_aa: CASSSRQGIYGYTF
v_call: TRBV7-8; clone_size: NA; j_call: TRBJ1-1; d_call: NA; cdr3_nt: TGTGCCAGCAGCTTAGTAGTGGCGGGACGGCAGAACACTGAAGCTTTCTTT; cdr3_aa: CASSLVVAGRQNTEAFF
v_call: TRBV10-2; clone_size: NA; j_call: TRBJ1-1; d_call: NA; cdr3_nt: TGCGCCAGCAGGGGGATGGGGGCTGAAGCTTTCTTT; cdr3_aa: CASRGMGAEAFF
v_call: TRBV28; clone_size: NA; j_call: TRBJ2-7; d_call: NA; cdr3_nt: TGTGCCACCAGATCCTACAGGTCCTCCTACGAGCAGTACTTC; cdr3_aa: CATRSYRSSYEQYF
v_call: TRBV7-2; clone_size: NA; j_call: TRBJ1-2; d_call: NA; cdr3_nt: TGTGCCACCCTTTCCTATGGCTACACCTTC; cdr3_aa: CATLSYGYTF
v_call: TRBV7-6; clone_size: NA; j_call: TRBJ1-3; d_call: TRBD1; cdr3_nt: TGTGCCAGCAGCCCGTCCCGGGACAGGCTATATTTT; cdr3_aa: CASSPSRDRLYF
v_call: TRBV30; clone_size: NA; j_call: TRBJ1-2; d_call: NA; cdr3_nt: TGTGCCTGGAGTCCGCCGGGCCCCGGGGCTTCTAACTATGGCTACACCTTC; cdr3_aa: CAWSPPGPGASNYGYTF
v_call: TRBV27; clone_size: NA; j_call: TRBJ1-1; d_call: TRBD1; cdr3_nt: TGTGCCAGCAGCCATGACAGGGGGTACACTGAAGCTTTCTTT; cdr3_aa: CASSHDRGYTEAFF
v_call: TRBV11-1; clone_size: NA; j_call: TRBJ1-6; d_call: TRBD1; cdr3_nt: TGTGCCAGCAGCTTAGGGGACAGTGAGTTTTCACCCCTCCACTTT; cdr3_aa: CASSLGDSEFSPLHF
v_call: TRBV5-1; clone_size: once; j_call: TRBJ1-2; d_call: TRBD1; cdr3_nt: TGCGCCAGCAGCCTGGACAGGGGACGCTATGGCTACACCTTC; cdr3_aa: CASSLDRGRYGYTF
v_call: TRBV11-2; clone_size: NA; j_call: TRBJ2-5; d_call: NA; cdr3_nt: TGTGCCAGCAGCTTAGAAGTCCGCGCCCGGGAGACCCAGTACTTC; cdr3_aa: CASSLEVRARETQYF
v_call: TRBV10-3; clone_size: NA; j_call: TRBJ2-6; d_call: TRBD1; cdr3_nt: TGTGCCATCAGTGAGTCCAGGACAGGGGGCTCTGGGGCCAACGTCCTGACTTTC; cdr3_aa: CAISESRTGGSGANVLTF